This T cell receptor beta chain was retrieved from a study of PD-L1 blockade in urothelial cancer. Turning to the study itself: There were a median of about 150,000 T cells in blood samples. Study-level results: Where pretreatment blood TCR clonality fell below the median, better survival was predicted.

The time point denotes: peripheral blood 6 weeks after treatment start. The cohort comprised individuals with locally advanced or metastatic urothelial carcinoma. Each patient supplied 1 to 8 pretreatment and on-treatment samples. On this clone itself: Antigen unknown.

TCRdb keeps only in-frame clones here, not all; method: immunoSEQ multiplex PCR. This sample has 60,000 to 80,000 clones, with about 88% found just once. The sequencing here drew on PBMCs, taken around atezolizumab (anti-PD-L1) treatment. The sequence came from a man in his fifties or sixties with urothelial cancer.

The CDR3 region has the DNA TGTGCCAGCAGCTTAACGGGACTAGCGGGAGTGGGGGATACGCAGTATTTT. Its protein product is CASSLTGLAGVGDTQYF. The chain joins TRBV7-3 to TRBJ2-3; 14 positions match TRBD2. CDR3 length: 17 residues. V was clipped by 0 bases and J by 6 bases; unmatched bases: 5. Germline CDR1 reads SGHTA; CDR2 reads FQGTGA.